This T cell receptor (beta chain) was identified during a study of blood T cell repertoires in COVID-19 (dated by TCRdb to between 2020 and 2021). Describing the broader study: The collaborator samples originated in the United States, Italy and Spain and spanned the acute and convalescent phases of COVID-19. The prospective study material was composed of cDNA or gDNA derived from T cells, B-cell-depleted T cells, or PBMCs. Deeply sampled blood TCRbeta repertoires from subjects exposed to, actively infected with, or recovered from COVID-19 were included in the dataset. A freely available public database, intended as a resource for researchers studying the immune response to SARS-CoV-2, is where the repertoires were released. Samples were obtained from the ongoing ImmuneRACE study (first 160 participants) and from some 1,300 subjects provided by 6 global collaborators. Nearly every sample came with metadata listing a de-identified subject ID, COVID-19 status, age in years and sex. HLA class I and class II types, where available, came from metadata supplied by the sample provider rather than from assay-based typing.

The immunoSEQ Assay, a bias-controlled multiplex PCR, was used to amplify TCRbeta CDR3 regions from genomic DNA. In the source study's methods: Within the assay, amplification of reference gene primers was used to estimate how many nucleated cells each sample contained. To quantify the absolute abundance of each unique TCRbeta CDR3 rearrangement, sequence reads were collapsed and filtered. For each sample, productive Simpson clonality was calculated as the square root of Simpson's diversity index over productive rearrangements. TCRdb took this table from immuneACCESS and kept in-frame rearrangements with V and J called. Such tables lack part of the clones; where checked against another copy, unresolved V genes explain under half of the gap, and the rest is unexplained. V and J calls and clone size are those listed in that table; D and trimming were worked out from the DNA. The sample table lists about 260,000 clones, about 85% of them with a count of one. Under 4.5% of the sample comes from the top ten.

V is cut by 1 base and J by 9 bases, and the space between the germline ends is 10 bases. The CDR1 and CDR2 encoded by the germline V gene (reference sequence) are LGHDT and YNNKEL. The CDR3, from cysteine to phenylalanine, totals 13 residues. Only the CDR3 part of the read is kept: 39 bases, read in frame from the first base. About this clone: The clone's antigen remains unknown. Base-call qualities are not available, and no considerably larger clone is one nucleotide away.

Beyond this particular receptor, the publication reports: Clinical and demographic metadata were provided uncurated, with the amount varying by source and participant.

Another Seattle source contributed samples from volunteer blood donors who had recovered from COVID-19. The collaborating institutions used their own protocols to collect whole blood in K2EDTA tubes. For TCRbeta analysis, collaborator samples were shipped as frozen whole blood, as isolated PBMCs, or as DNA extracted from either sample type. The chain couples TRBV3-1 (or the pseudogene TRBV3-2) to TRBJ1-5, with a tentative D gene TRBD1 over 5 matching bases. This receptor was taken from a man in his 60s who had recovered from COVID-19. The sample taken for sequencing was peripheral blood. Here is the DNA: TGTGCCAGCAGCCAAGCAGGGATTCTGCCCCAGCATTTT. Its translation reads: CASSQAGILPQHF.